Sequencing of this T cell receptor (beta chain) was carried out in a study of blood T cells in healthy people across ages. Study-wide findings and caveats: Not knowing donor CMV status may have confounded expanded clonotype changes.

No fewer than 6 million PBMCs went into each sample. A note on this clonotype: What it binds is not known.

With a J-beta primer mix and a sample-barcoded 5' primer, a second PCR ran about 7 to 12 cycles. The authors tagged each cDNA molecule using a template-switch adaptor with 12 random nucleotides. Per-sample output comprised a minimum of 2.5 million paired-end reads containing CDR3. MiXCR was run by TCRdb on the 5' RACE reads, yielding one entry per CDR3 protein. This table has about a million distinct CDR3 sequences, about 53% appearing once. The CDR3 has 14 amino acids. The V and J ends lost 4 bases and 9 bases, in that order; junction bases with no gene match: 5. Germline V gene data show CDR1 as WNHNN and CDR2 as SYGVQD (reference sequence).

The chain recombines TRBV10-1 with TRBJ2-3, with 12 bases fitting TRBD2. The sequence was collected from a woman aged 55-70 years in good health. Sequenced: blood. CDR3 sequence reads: CASSVLAGGSTQYF. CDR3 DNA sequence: TGCGCCAGCAGTGTCCTAGCGGGAGGGTCGACGCAGTATTTT.